This entry concerns a single T cell receptor (beta chain). In this sample, this clonotype turned up many times. Its antigen is still unknown. Base-call qualities are not available, and no considerably larger clone is one nucleotide away. Library construction relied on multiplex PCR. These reads were obtained on an Illumina HiSeq 4000. TCR beta libraries were built with iRepertoire HTBI primers and Arm-PCR amplification of CDR3 regions. Gel purification was performed on PCR products prior to sequencing. The study's processing was this. Across samples, around 62 TRBV and 15 or so TRBJ segments were identified and used for gene usage analysis of CDR3 amino acid clonotypes. COPE and FqMerger were used to merge the filtered high-quality paired reads into contigs. BLAST was used to align contigs to the IMGT TRBV, TRBD and TRBJ reference genes, and CDR3 was defined following IMGT. Any clonotype with a frequency above 0.1% was counted as a highly expanded clone. Shannon entropy was used to measure repertoire diversity, and the Gini coefficient was used to measure V-J evenness. Clonotypes shared by more than one individual were considered public. TCRdb itself trimmed the public reads at Q25 with fastp, ran MiXCR and retained productive beta chains. CDR3 protein sequences are deduplicated, and each keeps its most common genes and DNA. These V and J calls derive from TCRdb rather than the authors' analysis. Here the sample has over 450,000 distinct CDR3 sequences; about 12% occur a single time. The ten largest clones add up to about 8.9% of the sample.

From cysteine to phenylalanine, the CDR3 is 16 amino acids long. The read is trimmed to its CDR3 DNA, 48 bases read in frame from base 1. V sheds 2 bases and J sheds 0 bases, leaving 14 bases between their ends. Looking up the germline V gene (reference sequence) yields CDR1 GTSNPN and CDR2 SVGIG. This record belongs to a study of regulatory T cells in long-lasting Graves disease listed by TCRdb under 2021. Regarding the complete study: Antithyroid drugs had been taken for less than 3 months by newly diagnosed Graves' disease patients. A total of about 33 samples underwent TCR sequencing, from roughly 13 patients with persistent Graves' disease and 20 patients with newly diagnosed Graves' disease. Peripheral blood TCR sequencing and RNA sequencing compared persistent Graves' disease patients with newly diagnosed Graves' disease patients. The study was registered as a clinical trial and conducted in China. General study outcomes and caveats: The authors noted that the small sample size was a limitation that may lower accuracy. More public clonotypes were shared among persistent patients (2,741) than among newly diagnosed patients (966). Peripheral blood alone was examined, since thyroid tissue, which constituted the primary lesion, could not be accessed. Sequencing and analysis were restricted to the TCR beta chain. Persistent Graves' disease patients showed lower TCR Shannon entropy and fewer highly expanded clones than newly diagnosed patients, suggesting clonal expansion. Persistent disease showed preferential use of TRBV28, TRBJ1-2 and TRBJ2-5, whereas newly diagnosed disease favored TRBV20-1 and TRBJ2-1.

The intended sense of this specimen's time point label: newly diagnosed GD, antithyroid drugs for less than 3 months. For both TCR sequencing and RNA sequencing, RNA was extracted from PBMCs using TRIzol. The diagnosis of Graves' disease was made according to American Thyroid Association guidelines. Patients for the study were recruited at an endocrinology department in Xi'an, China. Each patient gave approximately 9.7 milliliters of peripheral blood, collected in an EDTA anticoagulant tube. Ficoll Paque Plus density gradient separation was used to isolate PBMCs, and no further T cell sorting was done. An Agilent 2100 Bioanalyzer and agarose gel were used to check RNA quality, and a NanoDrop 2000 was used to measure RNA concentration. These data were likewise used in another study, on T cells in Graves' hyperthyroidism and ophthalmopathy. As the second publication notes: Stable Graves' hyperthyroidism was defined as the absence of progression to ophthalmopathy over 18 months of follow-up. Hyperthyroidism patients were newly diagnosed, with disease duration under 2 months, and aged 18 to 65 years. Patients with uncontrolled infections, other autoimmune diseases, pregnancy or lactation were excluded. Diagnoses were established on the basis of clinical symptoms, serum thyroxine and TRAb, thyroid ultrasound, and orbital computed tomography. For the first round of RT-PCR on the TCR CDR3, the HTBI primer set was used together with the Qiagen OneStep RT-PCR kit. Most expanded thyroid clonotypes (frequency above 0.001) were also detected in blood, a finding suggesting that blood repertoires may reflect thyroid immune responses. Ophthalmopathy was separated from stable hyperthyroidism by a 13 V-J signature model, with around 90% sensitivity and approximately 81% specificity obtained in cross-validation and 80%/75% obtained in testing. In validation, the model predicted progression to ophthalmopathy a median of around six months before onset, with roughly 68% sensitivity and roughly 77% specificity. A discovery cohort of about 96 patients, 43 with Graves' ophthalmopathy and more than 55 with stable Graves' hyperthyroidism, was used to find distinguishing TCR V-J signatures. Prospective prediction of ophthalmopathy was tested in an independent validation cohort consisting of 18 to 20 hyperthyroidism patients and about 17 patients who later progressed to ophthalmopathy. The 85 to 100 discovery patients were divided at random into training and test sets in a 7:3 ratio. In several Graves' hyperthyroidism patients, the study also compared T-cell repertoires from thyroid tissue with T-cell repertoires from blood. Following sampling, methimazole starting at 30 mg daily was given to hyperthyroidism patients, and high-dose intravenous methylprednisolone was given to ophthalmopathy patients. Libraries were constructed in a second round of multiplex PCR, after which size selection and purification were performed. The libraries were sequenced on an Illumina HiSeq2000 using paired-end 100 bp reads. SOAPnuke was used to process the raw data, removing reads that contained adapters or uncalled bases, had a mean Phred below 15, or lacked an exact match to the constant primer or identifier. High-quality paired reads were merged with COPE v1.2.5, and unique nucleotide sequences were defined as clonotypes. Clonotypes were aligned to IMGT TRBV, TRBD and TRBJ reference segments using MiTCR v1.1. The analysis included only V-J combinations with a frequency above 0.0001, which together covered 99% to 99.2% of the repertoires. The TCS score was defined as F50 (clonal expansion) divided by E x V (chaos), with BLOSUM62-based TCRdist calculated between CDR3 peptides within each V-J. Welch's t-statistics and random forest reduced approximately 520 V-J features to 10 to 15, which were used in a naive Bayes classifier (R e1071). No statistical method was used to fix the sample size in advance, and group allocation was not hidden from the investigators. The paper describes TCR Vbeta CDR3 sequencing of around 140 peripheral blood samples, made up of roughly 45 ophthalmopathy patients, some 80 hyperthyroidism patients and roughly 17 progressor patients.

The sequenced sample was peripheral blood mononuclear cells (PBMCs), obtained at new diagnosis, from a patient treated with antithyroid drugs. The sequence came from a woman aged 25 to 39 with Graves disease. Donor details come from another sample of the same person, matched by shared clones. The V gene is TRBV30 and the J gene is TRBJ2-1; TRBD2 is a possible D gene, resting on 6 matching bases. CDR3 reads: CAWSQKEGSSYNEQFF. At the DNA level, the sequence is TGTGCCTGGAGTCAGAAGGAGGGGAGCTCCTACAATGAGCAGTTCTTC.